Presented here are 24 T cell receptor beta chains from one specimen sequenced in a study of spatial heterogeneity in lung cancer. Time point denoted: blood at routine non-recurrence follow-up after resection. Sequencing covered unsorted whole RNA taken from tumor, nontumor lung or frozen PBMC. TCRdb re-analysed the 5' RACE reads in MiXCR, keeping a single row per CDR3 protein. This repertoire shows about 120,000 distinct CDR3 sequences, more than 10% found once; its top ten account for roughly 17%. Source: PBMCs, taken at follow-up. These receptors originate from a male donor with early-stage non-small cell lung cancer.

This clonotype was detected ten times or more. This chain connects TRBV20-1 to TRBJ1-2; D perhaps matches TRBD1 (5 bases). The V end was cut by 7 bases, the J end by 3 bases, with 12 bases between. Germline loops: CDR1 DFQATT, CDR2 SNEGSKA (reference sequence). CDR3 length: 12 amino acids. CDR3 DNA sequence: TGCAGTGGTCTTCAAGGGGACTATGGCTACACCTTC. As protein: CSGLQGDYGYTF.

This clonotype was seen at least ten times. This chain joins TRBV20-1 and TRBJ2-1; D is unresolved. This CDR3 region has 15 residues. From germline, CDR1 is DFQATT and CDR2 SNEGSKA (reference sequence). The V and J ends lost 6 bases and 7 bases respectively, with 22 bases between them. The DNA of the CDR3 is TGCAGTGCCGTTAGAGAGAGACCCGCGAGGAATGAGCAGTTCTTC. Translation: CSAVRERPARNEQFF.

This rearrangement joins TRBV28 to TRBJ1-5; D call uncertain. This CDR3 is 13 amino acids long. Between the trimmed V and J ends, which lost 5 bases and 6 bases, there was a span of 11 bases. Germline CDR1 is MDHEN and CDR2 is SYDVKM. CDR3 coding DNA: TGTGCCAGCAGTCCAACTTTGGGTCAGCCCCAGCATTTT. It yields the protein CASSPTLGQPQHF.

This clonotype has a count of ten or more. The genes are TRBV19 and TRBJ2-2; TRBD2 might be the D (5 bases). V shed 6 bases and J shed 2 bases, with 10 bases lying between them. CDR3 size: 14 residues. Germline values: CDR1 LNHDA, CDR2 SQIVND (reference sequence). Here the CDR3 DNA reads TGTGCCAGTAGCCCGGCGGGTAACACCGGGGAGCTGTTTTTT. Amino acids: CASSPAGNTGELFF.

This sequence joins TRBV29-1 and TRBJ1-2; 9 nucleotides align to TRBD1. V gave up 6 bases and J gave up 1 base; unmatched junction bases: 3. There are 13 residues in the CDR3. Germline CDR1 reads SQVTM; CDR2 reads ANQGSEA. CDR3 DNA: TGCAGCGTACGGACAGGGGTTAACTATGGCTACACCTTC. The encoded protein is CSVRTGVNYGYTF.

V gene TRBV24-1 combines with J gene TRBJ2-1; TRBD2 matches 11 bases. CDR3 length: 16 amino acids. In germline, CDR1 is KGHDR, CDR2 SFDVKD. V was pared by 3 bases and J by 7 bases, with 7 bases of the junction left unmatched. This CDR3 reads CATSDVAGGPGNEQFF. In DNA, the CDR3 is TGTGCCACCAGTGATGTAGCGGGGGGGCCGGGTAATGAGCAGTTCTTC.

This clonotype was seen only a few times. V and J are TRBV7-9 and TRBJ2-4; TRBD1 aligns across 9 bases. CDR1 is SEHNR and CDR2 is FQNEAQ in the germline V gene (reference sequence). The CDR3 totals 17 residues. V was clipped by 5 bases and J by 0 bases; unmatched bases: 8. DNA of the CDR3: TGTGCCAGCAGCAACGCGGGGACAGGGTTAGCCAAAAACATTCAGTACTTC. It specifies CASSNAGTGLAKNIQYF.

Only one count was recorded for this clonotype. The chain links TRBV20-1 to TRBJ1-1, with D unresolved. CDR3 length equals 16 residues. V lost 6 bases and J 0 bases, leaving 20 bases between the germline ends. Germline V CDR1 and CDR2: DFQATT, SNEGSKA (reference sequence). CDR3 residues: CSAAKPSSGLNTEAFF. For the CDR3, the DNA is TGCAGTGCCGCAAAACCGTCTTCAGGATTGAACACTGAAGCTTTCTTT.

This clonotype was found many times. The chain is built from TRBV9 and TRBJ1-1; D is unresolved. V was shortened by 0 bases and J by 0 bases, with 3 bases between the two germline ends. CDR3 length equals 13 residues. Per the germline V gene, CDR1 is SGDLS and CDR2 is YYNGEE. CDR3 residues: CASSVVVNTEAFF. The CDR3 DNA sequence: TGTGCCAGCAGCGTAGTAGTGAACACTGAAGCTTTCTTT.

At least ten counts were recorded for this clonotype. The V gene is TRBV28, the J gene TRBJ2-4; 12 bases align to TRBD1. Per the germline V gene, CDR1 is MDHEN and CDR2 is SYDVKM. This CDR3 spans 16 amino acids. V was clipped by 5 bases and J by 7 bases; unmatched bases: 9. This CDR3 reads CASSLGGQGARNIQYF. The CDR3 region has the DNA TGTGCCAGCAGTCTTGGGGGACAGGGGGCGAGGAACATTCAGTACTTC.

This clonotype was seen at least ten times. Here the CDR3 reads CASRRVGGKAEAFF. The CDR3 DNA reads as TGTGCCAGCAGGCGCGTGGGGGGAAAAGCTGAAGCTTTCTTT. This chain links TRBV28 with TRBJ1-1; possibly TRBD1 for D (5 bases). This CDR3 contains 14 residues. Trimming took off 6 bases at V and 6 bases at J, with 17 bases between the two ends. The germline V gene has CDR1 MDHEN and CDR2 SYDVKM. The full variable domain, with the rest looked up from reference TRBV28 and TRBJ1-1, is DVKVTQSSRYLVKRTGEKVFLECVQDMDHENMFWYRQDPGLGLRLIYFSYDVKMKEKGDIPEGYSVSREKKERFSLILESASTNQTSMYLCASRRVGGKAEAFFGQGTRLTVV.

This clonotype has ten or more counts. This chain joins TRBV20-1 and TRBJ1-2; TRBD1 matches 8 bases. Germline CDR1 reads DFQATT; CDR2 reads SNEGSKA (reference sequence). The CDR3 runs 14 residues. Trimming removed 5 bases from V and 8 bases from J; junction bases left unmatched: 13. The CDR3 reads CSALSIQGVRGYTF. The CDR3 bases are TGCAGTGCTCTTAGTATACAGGGGGTGAGAGGCTACACCTTC.

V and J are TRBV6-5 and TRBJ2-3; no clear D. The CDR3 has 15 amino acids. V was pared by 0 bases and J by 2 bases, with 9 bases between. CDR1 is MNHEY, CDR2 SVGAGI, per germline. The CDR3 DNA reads TGTGCCAGCAGTTACTCGAGTTTGGTCACAGATACGCAGTATTTT. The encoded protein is CASSYSSLVTDTQYF.

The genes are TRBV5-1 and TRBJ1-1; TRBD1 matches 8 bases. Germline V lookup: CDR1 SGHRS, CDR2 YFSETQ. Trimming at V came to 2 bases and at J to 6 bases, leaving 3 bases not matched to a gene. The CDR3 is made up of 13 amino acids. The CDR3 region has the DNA TGCGCCAGCAGCTTTACAGGGGGGCCTGAAGCTTTCTTT. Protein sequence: CASSFTGGPEAFF. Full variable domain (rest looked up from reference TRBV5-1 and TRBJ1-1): KAGVTQTPRYLIKTRGQQVTLSCSPISGHRSVSWYQQTPGQGLQFLFEYFSETQRNKGNFPGRFSGRQFSNSRSEMNVSTLELGDSALYLCASSFTGGPEAFFGQGTRLTVV.

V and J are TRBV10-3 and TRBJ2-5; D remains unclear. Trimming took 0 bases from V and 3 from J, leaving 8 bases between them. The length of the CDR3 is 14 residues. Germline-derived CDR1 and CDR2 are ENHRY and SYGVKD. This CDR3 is CAISESPREETQYF. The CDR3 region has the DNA TGTGCCATCAGTGAGTCGCCTAGGGAAGAGACCCAGTACTTC.

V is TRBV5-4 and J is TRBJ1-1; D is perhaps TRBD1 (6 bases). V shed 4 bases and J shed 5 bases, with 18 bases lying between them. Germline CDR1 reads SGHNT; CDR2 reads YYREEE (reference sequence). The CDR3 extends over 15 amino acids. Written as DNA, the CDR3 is TGTGCCAGCAGCACTCAACAGGGAGTAGGAACTGAAGCTTTCTTT. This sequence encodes CASSTQQGVGTEAFF.

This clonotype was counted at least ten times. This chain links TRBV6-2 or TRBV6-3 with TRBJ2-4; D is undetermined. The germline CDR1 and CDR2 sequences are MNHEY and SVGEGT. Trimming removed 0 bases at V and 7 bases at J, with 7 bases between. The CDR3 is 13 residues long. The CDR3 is CASSYSHRNIQYF. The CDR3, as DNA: TGTGCCAGCAGTTACTCGCACCGGAACATTCAGTACTTC.

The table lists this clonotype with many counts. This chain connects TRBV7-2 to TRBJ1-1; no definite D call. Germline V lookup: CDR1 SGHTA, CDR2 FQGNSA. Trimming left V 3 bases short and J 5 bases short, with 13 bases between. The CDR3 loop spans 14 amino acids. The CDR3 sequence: CASSFWKAGTEAFF. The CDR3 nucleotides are TGTGCCAGCAGCTTTTGGAAGGCGGGTACTGAAGCTTTCTTT.

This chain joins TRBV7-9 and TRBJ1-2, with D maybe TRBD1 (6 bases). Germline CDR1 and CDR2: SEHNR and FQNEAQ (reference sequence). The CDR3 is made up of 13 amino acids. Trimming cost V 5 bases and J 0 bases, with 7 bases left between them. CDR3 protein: CASSRDTNYGYTF. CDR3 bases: TGTGCCAGCAGCCGGGACACTAACTATGGCTACACCTTC.

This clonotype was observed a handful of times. DNA for the CDR3: TGTGCCAGCAGCTTGACAGTCTCTTATGGCTACACCTTC. It yields the protein CASSLTVSYGYTF. The chain couples TRBV7-8 to TRBJ1-2; weak D call: TRBD1 (5 bases). The V end was cut by 3 bases, the J end by 5 bases, with 10 bases between. Per germline, CDR1 SGHVS and CDR2 FQNEAQ. The CDR3 is 13 residues long.

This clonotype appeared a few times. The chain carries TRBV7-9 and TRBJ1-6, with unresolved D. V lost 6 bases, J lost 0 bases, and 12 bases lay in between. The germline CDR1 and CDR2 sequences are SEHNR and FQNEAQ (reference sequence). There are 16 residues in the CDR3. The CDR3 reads CASSPTQSSYNSPLHF. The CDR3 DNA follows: TGTGCCAGCAGTCCCACACAGAGCTCCTATAATTCACCCCTCCACTTT. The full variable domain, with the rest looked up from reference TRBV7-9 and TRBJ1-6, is DTGVSQNPRHKITKRGQNVTFRCDPISEHNRLYWYRQTLGQGPEFLTYFQNEAQLEKSRLLSDRFSAERPKGSFSTLEIQRTEQGDSAMYLCASSPTQSSYNSPLHFGNGTRLTVT.

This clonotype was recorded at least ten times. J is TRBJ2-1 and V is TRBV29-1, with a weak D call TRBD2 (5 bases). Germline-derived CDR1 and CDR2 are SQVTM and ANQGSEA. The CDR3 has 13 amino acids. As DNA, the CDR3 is TGCAGTGAATCGGCGGGCCTATACAATGAGCAGTTCTTC. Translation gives CSESAGLYNEQFF.

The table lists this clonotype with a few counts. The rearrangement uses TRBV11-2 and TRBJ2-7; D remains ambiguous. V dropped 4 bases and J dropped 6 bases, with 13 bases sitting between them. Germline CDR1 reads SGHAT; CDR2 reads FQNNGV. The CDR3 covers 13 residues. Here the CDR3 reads CASSYTTAAEQYF. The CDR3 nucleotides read TGTGCCAGCAGCTATACAACCGCTGCCGAGCAGTACTTC.

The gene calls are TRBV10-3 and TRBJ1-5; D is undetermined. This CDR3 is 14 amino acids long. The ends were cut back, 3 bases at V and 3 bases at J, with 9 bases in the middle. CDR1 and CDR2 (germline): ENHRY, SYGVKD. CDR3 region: CAISDGRVNQPQHF. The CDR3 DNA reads TGTGCCATCAGTGACGGCAGAGTCAATCAGCCCCAGCATTTT.